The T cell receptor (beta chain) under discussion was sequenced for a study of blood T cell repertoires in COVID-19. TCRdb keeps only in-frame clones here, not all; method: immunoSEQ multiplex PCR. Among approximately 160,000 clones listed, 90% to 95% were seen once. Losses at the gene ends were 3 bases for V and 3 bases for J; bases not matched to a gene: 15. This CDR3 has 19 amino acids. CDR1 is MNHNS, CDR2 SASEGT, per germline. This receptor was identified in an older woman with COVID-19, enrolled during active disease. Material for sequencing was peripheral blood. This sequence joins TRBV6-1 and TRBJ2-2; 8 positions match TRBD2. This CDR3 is CASSDRDSKRGRYTGELFF. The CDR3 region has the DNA TGTGCCAGCAGTGACAGGGATAGCAAGCGGGGGCGATACACCGGGGAGCTGTTTTTT.